This is a list of T cell receptor beta chains from one sample in a study of shared clonotypes between healthy human individuals. The data were produced by immunoSEQ multiplex PCR, yet TCRdb's version contains in-frame clones alone and is incomplete. The profile shows 2 million to 2.5 million clones, 85% to 95% of them singletons. The sample was naive CD4+ T cells from PBMCs. Source of these receptors: a man between 18 and 35 years old in good health. Some clones in this sample may be carry-over from other donors' samples. Both conserved end residues are part of each CDR3. A D gene is named only where the DNA matches it firmly. The listing skips clone size in some rows; elsewhere it reads once, few, many or a size class.

v_call	j_call	cdr3_length	clone_size	d_call	cdr3_aa	cdr3_nt
TRBV5-6	TRBJ2-1	13	once	NA	CASSLDRTDEQFF	TGTGCCAGCAGCTTGGACCGGACGGACGAGCAGTTCTTC
TRBV5-1	TRBJ2-5	13	once	NA	CASSTEPQETQYF	TGCGCCAGCAGCACCGAACCTCAAGAGACCCAGTACTTC
TRBV11-2	TRBJ1-2	16	NA	TRBD1	CASSHLRGRTGSGYTF	TGTGCCAGCAGCCACCTTCGGGGACGGACAGGGTCTGGCTACACCTTC
TRBV5-4	TRBJ2-6	15	NA	NA	CASSLFPSGANVLTF	TGTGCCAGCAGCTTGTTCCCTTCTGGGGCCAACGTCCTGACTTTC
TRBV6-6	TRBJ2-7	16	NA	TRBD1	CASSYSPGTGVDEQYF	TGTGCCAGCAGTTATTCCCCCGGGACAGGGGTCGACGAGCAGTACTTC
TRBV14	TRBJ2-7	12	NA	NA	CASSQGVWEQYF	TGTGCCAGCAGCCAAGGGGTCTGGGAGCAGTACTTC
TRBV5-1	TRBJ1-4	15	NA	NA	CASSLQGSTNEKLFF	TGCGCCAGCAGCTTACAGGGTTCAACTAATGAAAAACTGTTTTTT
TRBV7-2	TRBJ2-6	17	NA	TRBD2	CASSLGSGRSGANVLTF	TGTGCCAGCAGCCTCGGTAGCGGGAGGTCTGGGGCCAACGTCCTGACTTTC
TRBV7-9	TRBJ2-1	14	NA	TRBD1	CASSPQTGGDEQFF	TGTGCCAGCAGCCCCCAGACAGGGGGCGATGAGCAGTTCTTC
TRBV5-1	TRBJ2-3	15	once	TRBD2	CASSDLAGGPDTQYF	TGCGCCAGCAGCGATTTAGCGGGAGGACCAGATACGCAGTATTTT
TRBV11-2	TRBJ2-7	16	NA	NA	CASSLLWGEIPYEQYF	TGTGCCAGCAGCTTATTGTGGGGGGAAATTCCCTACGAGCAGTACTTC
TRBV11-2	TRBJ1-3	15	NA	TRBD1	CASSSTGARGNTIYF	TGTGCCAGCAGCTCCACAGGGGCGAGAGGAAACACCATATATTTT
TRBV28	TRBJ1-3	14	NA	NA	CASIEQESGNTIYF	TGTGCCAGCATCGAGCAGGAGTCTGGAAACACCATATATTTT
TRBV4-1	TRBJ1-2	13	NA	NA	CASSLSPYYGYTF	TGCGCCAGCAGCCTCAGCCCCTACTATGGCTACACCTTC